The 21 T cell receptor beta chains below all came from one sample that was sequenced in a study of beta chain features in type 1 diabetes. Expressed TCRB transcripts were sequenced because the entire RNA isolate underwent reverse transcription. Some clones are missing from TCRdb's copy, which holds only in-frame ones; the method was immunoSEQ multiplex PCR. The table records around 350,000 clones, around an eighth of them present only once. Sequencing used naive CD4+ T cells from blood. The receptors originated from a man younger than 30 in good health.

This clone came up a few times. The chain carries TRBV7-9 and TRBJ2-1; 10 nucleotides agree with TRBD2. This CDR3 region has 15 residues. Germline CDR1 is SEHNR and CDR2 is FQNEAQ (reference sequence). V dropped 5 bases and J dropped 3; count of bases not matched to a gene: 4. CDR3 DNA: TGTGCCAGCAGCCGGACTAGCGGAAACTACAATGAGCAGTTCTTC. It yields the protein CASSRTSGNYNEQFF. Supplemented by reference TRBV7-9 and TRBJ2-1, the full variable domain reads DTGVSQNPRHKITKRGQNVTFRCDPISEHNRLYWYRQTLGQGPEFLTYFQNEAQLEKSRLLSDRFSAERPKGSFSTLEIQRTEQGDSAMYLCASSRTSGNYNEQFFGPGTRLTVL.

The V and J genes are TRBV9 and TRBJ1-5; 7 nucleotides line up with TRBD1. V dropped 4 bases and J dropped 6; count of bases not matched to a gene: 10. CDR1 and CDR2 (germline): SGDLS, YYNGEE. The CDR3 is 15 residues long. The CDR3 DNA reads TGTGCCAGCAGCCCGGGGCAGGGGGAAACTCAGCCCCAGCATTTT. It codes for CASSPGQGETQPQHF.

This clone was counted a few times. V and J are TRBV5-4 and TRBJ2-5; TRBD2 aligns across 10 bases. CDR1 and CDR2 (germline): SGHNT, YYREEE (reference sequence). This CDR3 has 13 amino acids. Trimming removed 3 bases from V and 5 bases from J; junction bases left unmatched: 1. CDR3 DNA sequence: TGTGCCAGCAGCTCGGGACTAGCGGAGACCCAGTACTTC. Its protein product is CASSSGLAETQYF.

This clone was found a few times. The CDR3 loop is CATSRDRGSTEAFF. The CDR3, as DNA: TGTGCCACCAGCAGAGACAGGGGTAGCACTGAAGCTTTCTTT. This chain uses TRBV15 with TRBJ1-1, with D tentatively TRBD1 (6 bases). The CDR3 sequence is 14 residues long. Germline CDR1 LNHNV, CDR2 YYDKDF (reference sequence). Trimming took off 0 bases at V and 4 bases at J, with 9 bases between the two ends. Drawing the rest from reference TRBV15 and TRBJ1-1, the complete variable domain is DAMVIQNPRYQVTQFGKPVTLSCSQTLNHNVMYWYQQKSSQAPKLLFHYYDKDFNNEADTPDNFQSRRPNTSFCFLDIRSPGLGDTAMYLCATSRDRGSTEAFFGQGTRLTVV.

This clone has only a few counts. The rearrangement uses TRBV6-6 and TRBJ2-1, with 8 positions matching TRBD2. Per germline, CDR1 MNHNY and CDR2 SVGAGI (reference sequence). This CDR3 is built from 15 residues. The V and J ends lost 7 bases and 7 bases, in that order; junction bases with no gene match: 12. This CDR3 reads CASIRVSGGENEQFF. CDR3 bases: TGTGCCAGCATACGGGTTTCGGGGGGGGAGAATGAGCAGTTCTTC.

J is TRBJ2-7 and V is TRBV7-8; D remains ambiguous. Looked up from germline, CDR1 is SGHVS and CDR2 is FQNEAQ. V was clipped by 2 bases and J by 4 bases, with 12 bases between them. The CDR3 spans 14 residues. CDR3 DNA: TGTGCCAGCAGCTTATCTGGCATTCCTTACGAGCAGTACTTC. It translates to CASSLSGIPYEQYF.

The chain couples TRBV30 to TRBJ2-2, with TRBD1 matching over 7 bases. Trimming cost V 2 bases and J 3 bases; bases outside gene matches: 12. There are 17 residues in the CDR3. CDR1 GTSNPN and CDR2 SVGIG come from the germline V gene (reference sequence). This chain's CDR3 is CAWSPTPSTGDTGELFF. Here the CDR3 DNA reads TGTGCCTGGAGTCCCACCCCGTCTACAGGGGACACCGGGGAGCTGTTTTTT.

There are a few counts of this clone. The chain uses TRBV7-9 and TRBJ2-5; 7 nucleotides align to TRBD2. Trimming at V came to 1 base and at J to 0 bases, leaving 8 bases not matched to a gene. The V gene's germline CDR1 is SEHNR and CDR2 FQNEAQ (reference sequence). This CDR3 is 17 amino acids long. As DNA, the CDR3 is TGTGCCAGCAGCTTAGGATCAGGGACTATTCACCAAGAGACCCAGTACTTC. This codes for CASSLGSGTIHQETQYF.

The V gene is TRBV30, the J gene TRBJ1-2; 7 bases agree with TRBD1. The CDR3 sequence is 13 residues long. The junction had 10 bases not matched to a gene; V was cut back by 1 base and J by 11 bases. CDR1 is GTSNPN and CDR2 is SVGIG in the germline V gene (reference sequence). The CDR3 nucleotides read TGTGCCTGGAGTGCCGCAGGGGGAACTCCTTACACCTTC. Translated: CAWSAAGGTPYTF.

The CDR3 is CATRAASTDTQYF. The CDR3 DNA is TGTGCCACCAGAGCTGCTAGCACAGATACGCAGTATTTT. The genes are TRBV7-2 and TRBJ2-3; D gene unclear. Germline values: CDR1 SGHTA, CDR2 FQGNSA. The V and J ends lost 10 bases and 0 bases respectively, with 11 bases between them. The CDR3 length is 13 residues.

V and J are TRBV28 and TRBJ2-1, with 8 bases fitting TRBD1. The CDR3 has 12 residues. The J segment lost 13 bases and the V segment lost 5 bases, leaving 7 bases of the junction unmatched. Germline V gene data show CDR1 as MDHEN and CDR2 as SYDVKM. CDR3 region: CASSQAGTGQFF. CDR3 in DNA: TGTGCCAGCAGTCAAGCCGGGACAGGACAGTTCTTC.

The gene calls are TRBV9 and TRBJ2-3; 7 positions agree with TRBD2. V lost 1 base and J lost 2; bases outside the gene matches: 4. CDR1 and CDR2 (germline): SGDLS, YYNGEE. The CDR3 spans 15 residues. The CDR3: CASSVSSGNTDTQYF. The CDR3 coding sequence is TGTGCCAGCAGCGTATCTAGCGGAAACACAGATACGCAGTATTTT.

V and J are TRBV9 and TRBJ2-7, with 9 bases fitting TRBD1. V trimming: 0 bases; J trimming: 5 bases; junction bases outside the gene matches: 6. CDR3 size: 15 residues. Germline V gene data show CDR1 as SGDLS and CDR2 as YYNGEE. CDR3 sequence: CASSVGGTGWDEQYF. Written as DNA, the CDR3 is TGTGCCAGCAGCGTAGGTGGGACAGGGTGGGACGAGCAGTACTTC.

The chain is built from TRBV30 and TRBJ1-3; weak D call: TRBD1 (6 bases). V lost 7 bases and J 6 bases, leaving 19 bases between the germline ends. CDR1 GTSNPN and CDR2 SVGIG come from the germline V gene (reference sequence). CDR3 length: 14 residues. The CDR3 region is CAFPGRGQENTIYF. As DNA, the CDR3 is TGTGCCTTCCCCGGCAGGGGACAAGAAAACACCATATATTTT.

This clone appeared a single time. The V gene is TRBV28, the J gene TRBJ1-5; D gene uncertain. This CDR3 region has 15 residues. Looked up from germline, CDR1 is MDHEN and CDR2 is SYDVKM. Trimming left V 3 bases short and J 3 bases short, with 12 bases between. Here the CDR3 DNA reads TGTGCCAGCAGTTTCGAGGGTAGCGCCAATCAGCCCCAGCATTTT. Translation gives CASSFEGSANQPQHF. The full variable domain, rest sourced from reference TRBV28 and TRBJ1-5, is DVKVTQSSRYLVKRTGEKVFLECVQDMDHENMFWYRQDPGLGLRLIYFSYDVKMKEKGDIPEGYSVSREKKERFSLILESASTNQTSMYLCASSFEGSANQPQHFGDGTRLSIL.

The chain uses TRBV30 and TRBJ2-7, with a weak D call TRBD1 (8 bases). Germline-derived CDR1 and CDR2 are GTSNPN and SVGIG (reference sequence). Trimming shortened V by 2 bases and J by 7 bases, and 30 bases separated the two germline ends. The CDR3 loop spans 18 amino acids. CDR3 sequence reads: CAWSRGTGPMGGPGEQYF. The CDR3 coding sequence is TGTGCCTGGAGTAGGGGGACAGGACCCATGGGGGGGCCGGGGGAGCAGTACTTC.

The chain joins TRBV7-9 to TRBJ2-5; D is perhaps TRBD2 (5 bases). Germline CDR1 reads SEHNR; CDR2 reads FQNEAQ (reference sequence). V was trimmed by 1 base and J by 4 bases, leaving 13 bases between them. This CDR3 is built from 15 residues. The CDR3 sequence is CASSLGYGVGETQYF. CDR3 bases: TGTGCCAGCAGCTTAGGGTACGGGGTTGGAGAGACCCAGTACTTC.

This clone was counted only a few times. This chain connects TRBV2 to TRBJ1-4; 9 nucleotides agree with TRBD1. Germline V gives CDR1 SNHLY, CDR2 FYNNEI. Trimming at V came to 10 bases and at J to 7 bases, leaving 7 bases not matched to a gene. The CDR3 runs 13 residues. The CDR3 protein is CATDRGAGEKLFF. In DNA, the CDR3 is TGTGCCACCGACAGGGGGGCGGGTGAAAAACTGTTTTTT.

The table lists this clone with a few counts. The CDR3 nucleotides read TGTGCCAGCAGCTTTTCCCCAGGGGGGAATGAAAAACTGTTTTTT. Its protein product is CASSFSPGGNEKLFF. The chain employs TRBV7-9 and TRBJ1-4; 7 bases match TRBD1. Germline CDR1 SEHNR, CDR2 FQNEAQ (reference sequence). The CDR3 contains 15 residues. With V trimmed by 3 bases and J by 5 bases, 6 bases remained unmatched. The full variable domain, its missing parts supplied by reference TRBV7-9 and TRBJ1-4, is DTGVSQNPRHKITKRGQNVTFRCDPISEHNRLYWYRQTLGQGPEFLTYFQNEAQLEKSRLLSDRFSAERPKGSFSTLEIQRTEQGDSAMYLCASSFSPGGNEKLFFGSGTQLSVL.

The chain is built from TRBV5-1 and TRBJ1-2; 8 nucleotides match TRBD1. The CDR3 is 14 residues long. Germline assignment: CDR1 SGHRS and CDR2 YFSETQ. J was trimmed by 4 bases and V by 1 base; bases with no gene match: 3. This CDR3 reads CASSLQQGVYGYTF. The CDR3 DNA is TGCGCCAGCAGCTTGCAACAGGGGGTCTATGGCTACACCTTC.

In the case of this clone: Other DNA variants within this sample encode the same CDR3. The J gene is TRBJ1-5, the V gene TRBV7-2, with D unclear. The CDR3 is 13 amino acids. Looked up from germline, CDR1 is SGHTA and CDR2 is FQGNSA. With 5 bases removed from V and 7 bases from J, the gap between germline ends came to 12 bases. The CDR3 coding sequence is TGTGCCAGCAGCCCCCGGGGTGGCCAGCCCCAGCATTTT. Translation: CASSPRGGQPQHF.